The entry below gives a single T cell receptor beta chain sequence along with its context. This clonotype was recorded a few times. The clone's antigen remains unknown. Qualities for individual bases were not recorded, and no much larger clone is one base off. The meaning of the sample's treatment or condition label: skin biopsy from PPD injection site in Mantoux-positive individual. A robust, sensitive protocol for the amplification, sequencing and analysis of TCRs was described in the study, in which 3' ligation of a UMI-containing oligonucleotide to TCR cDNA was used. In individuals with a positive Mantoux test, tuberculin skin test biopsies were taken from sites that had been injected with PPD. Total RNA was used without cell sorting and was treated with RQ1 DNase before reverse transcription, with a target input of roughly 1 to 1,100 ng. Skin biopsy and whole blood libraries were made to test pipeline robustness in samples where T cells form a minority population.

The data are from a study of naive and memory T cell subsets (dated by TCRdb to about 2017). For the wider study: According to the figure summarizing the samples, there were around 10 blood donors, 7 tuberculin skin test biopsies and 3 saline control biopsies. Skin biopsies were collected from tuberculin skin test sites or from saline-injected control sites and were processed for RNA extraction as previously described. Usually PCR2 was run as a SYBR Green qPCR and stopped at a set threshold, although low-input samples could use end-point PCR (roughly 6 cycles) instead. Results the study describes overall, beyond this receptor: The potential sensitivity of the RNA-based method to TCR transcript changes with T cell activation and differentiation was acknowledged. Both types of skin biopsy reportedly yielded TCR sequences, though far more TCRs came from tuberculin skin test sites. The larger number of TCRs at tuberculin skin test sites was interpreted as T cell infiltration of a delayed type IV hypersensitivity reaction. Details of skin biopsy collection and RNA processing were not given in the paper but were referenced to earlier studies.

The library was made by UMI-ligation and nested PCR. The ligated cDNA was amplified in four rounds of PCR with nested alpha and beta constant region primers together with the SP2 primer. For the blood and skin samples, TCR RNA was reverse transcribed with SuperScript IV using primers for the alpha and beta constant regions. An oligonucleotide carrying the Illumina SP2 primer and a UMI was ligated to the 3' end of the cDNA by means of T4 RNA ligase 1. The 12-nucleotide UMI was composed of two random hexamers separated by an eight-base spacer, which was included to prevent hairpin formation. From the second PCR onward, TCR alpha and beta chain libraries were processed separately and dual indexed for multiplexing. After pooling, the indexed libraries were analyzed by capillary electrophoresis and sequenced on either an Illumina MiSeq or NextSeq. Libraries were spiked with PhiX DNA at roughly 4.5-7% so that base diversity was increased and cluster recognition was improved. Under the source paper's analysis protocol: Demultiplexor pulled UMIs out of read 2, joined the UMIs with the TCR sequence from read 1, and separated reads according to sample indices. Decombinator identified V and J genes and V-J junctions, assigning each TCR a five-part identifier including V and J deletions. UMIs were used by Collapsinator to correct sequencing errors and PCR amplification heterogeneity, so that a UMI-based abundance was obtained for each TCR. CDR3Translator turned identifiers into nucleotide sequence, translated that sequence into amino acids, and pulled out CDR3 regions based on terminal motifs. Error-corrected counts of alpha and beta TCRs from blood and skin were compared after being normalized to the amount of input RNA. TCRdb reanalyzed the raw reads on its own, using fastp at Q25 for trimming and MiXCR for clone calling, and kept in-frame beta chains. Rows with a matching CDR3 protein are joined into one entry that keeps the most common DNA and genes. In this record, the V and J calls reflect TCRdb's handling and not the investigators' own analysis. The sample data list tens of thousands of distinct CDR3 sequences, and approximately 11% of these were observed just once. The top ten hold 3% to 5% of the sample.

Relative to germline, V is missing 2 bases and J is missing 1 base, with 7 bases of the junction outside any gene match. The CDR3 starts with the cysteine, ends with the phenylalanine, and has 17 residues. Just CDR3 DNA is preserved here, 51 bases in frame from base 1. The input for sequencing was skin, taken from a tuberculin skin test site. This sequence originates from an adult in good health. The chain couples TRBV12-3 or TRBV12-4 to TRBJ2-3, with TRBD2 matching 9 junction bases. The DNA reads TGTGCCAGCAGTTTACCTCTAGCGGGACCCGGCACAGATACGCAGTATTTT. It codes for CASSLPLAGPGTDTQYF.